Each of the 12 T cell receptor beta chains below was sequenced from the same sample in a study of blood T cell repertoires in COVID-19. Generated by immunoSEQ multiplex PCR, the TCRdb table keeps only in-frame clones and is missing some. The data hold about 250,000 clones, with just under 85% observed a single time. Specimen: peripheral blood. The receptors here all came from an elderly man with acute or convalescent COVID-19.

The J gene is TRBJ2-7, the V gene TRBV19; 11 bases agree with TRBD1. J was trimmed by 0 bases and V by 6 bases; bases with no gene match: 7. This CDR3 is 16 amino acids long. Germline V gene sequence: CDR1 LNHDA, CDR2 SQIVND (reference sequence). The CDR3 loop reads CASSTTGTGGSYEQYF. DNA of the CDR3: TGTGCCAGTAGCACAACCGGGACAGGGGGCTCCTACGAGCAGTACTTC.

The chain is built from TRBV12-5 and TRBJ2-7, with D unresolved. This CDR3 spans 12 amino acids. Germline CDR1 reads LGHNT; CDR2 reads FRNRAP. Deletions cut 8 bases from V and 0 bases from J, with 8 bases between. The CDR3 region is CASHGISYEQYF. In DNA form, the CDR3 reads TGTGCTAGTCACGGTATCTCCTACGAGCAGTACTTC. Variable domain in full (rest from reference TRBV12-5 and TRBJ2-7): DARVTQTPRHKVTEMGQEVTMRCQPILGHNTVFWYRQTMMQGLELLAYFRNRAPLDDSGMPKDRFSAEMPDATLATLKIQPSEPRDSAVYFCASHGISYEQYFGPGTRLTVT.

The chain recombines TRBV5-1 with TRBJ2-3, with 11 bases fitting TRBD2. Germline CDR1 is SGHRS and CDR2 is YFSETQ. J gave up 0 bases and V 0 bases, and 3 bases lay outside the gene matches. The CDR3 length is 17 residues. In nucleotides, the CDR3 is TGCGCCAGCAGCTTGGGCAGACTAGCGGGGAGCACAGATACGCAGTATTTT. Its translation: CASSLGRLAGSTDTQYF.

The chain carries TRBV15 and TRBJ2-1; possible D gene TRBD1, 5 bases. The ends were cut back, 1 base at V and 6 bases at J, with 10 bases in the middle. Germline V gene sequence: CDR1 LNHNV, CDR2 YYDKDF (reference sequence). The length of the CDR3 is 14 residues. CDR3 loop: CATSRVVGRNEQFF. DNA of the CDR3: TGTGCCACCAGCAGAGTGGTGGGGCGCAATGAGCAGTTCTTC.

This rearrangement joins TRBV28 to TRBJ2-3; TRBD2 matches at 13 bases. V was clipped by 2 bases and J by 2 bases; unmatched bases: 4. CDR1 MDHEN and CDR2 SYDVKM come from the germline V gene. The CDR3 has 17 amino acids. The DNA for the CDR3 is TGTGCCAGCAGTTTAATCGGACTAGCGGGGGACACAGATACGCAGTATTTT. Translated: CASSLIGLAGDTDTQYF.

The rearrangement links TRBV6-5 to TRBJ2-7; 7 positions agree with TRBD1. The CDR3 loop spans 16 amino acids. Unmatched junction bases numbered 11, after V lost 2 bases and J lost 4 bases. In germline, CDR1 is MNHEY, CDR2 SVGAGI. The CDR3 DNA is TGTGCCAGCAGTTACACGACAGGGTACGGCGGGTACGAGCAGTACTTC. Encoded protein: CASSYTTGYGGYEQYF.

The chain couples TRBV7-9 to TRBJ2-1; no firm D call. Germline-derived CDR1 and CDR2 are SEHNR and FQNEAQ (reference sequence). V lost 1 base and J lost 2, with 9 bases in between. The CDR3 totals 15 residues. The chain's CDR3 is CASSLEAIPYNEQFF. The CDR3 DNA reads TGTGCCAGCAGCTTAGAAGCTATACCCTACAATGAGCAGTTCTTC.

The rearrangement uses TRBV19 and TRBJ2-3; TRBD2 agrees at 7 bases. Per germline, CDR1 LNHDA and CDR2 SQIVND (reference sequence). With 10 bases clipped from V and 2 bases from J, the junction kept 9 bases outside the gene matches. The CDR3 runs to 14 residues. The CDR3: CATSPAGVTDTQYF. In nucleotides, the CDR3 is TGTGCCACATCCCCTGCGGGGGTCACAGATACGCAGTATTTT.

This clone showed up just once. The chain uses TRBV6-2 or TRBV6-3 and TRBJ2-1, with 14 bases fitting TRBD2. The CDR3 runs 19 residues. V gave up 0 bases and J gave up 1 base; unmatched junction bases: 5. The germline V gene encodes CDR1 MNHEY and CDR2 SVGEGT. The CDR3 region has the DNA TGTGCCAGCAGTTACTCGACTAGCGGGGGGGCCGTATCCTACAATGAGCAGTTCTTC. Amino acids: CASSYSTSGGAVSYNEQFF.

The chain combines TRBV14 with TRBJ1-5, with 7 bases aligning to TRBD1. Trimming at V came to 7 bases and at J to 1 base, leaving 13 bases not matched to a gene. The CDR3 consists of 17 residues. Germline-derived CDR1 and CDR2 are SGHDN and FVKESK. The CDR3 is CASIPDRTLLSNQPQHF. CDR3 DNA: TGTGCCAGCATCCCGGACAGGACCCTTCTGAGCAATCAGCCCCAGCATTTT.

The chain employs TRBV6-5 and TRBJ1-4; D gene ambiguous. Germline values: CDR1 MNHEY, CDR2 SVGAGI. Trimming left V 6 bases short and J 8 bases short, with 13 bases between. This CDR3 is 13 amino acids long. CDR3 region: CASRRAPGEKLFF. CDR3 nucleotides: TGTGCCAGCAGAAGGGCCCCGGGGGAAAAACTGTTTTTT.

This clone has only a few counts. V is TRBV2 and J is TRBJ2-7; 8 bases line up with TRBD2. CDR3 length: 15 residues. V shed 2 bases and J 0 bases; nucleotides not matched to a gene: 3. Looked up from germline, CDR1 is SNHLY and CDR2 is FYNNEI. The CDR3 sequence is CASSELREVSYEQYF. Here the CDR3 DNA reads TGTGCCAGCAGTGAATTGCGGGAGGTCTCCTACGAGCAGTACTTC.